These 8 T cell receptor beta chains came from one sample sequenced in a study of type 1 and type 2 diabetes patients. PCR was run on genomic DNA. The TCR beta CDR3 region was amplified using 30 forward and 13 reverse primers. TCRdb redid the calling of the multiplex PCR reads with MiXCR, one entry per CDR3 protein. The sample has 270,000 or so distinct CDR3 sequences, around 50% seen once. The sequenced sample consisted of peripheral blood mononuclear cells (PBMCs). All receptors come from a man aged 18-30 years with type 2 diabetes.

The CDR3 sequence: CASSLDSSNTGELFF. DNA of the CDR3: TGTGCCAGCAGCTTAGATTCCAGCAACACCGGGGAGCTGTTTTTT. The chain combines TRBV11-2 with TRBJ2-2; D is undetermined. V was clipped by 0 bases and J by 2 bases, with 7 bases between them. Germline V gives CDR1 SGHAT, CDR2 FQNNGV. The CDR3 consists of 15 residues.

The chain uses TRBV27 and TRBJ1-5; the D gene is possibly TRBD1 (5 bases). Trimming removed 6 bases from V and 9 bases from J, with 15 bases in between. CDR1 and CDR2 (germline): MNHEY, SMNVEV (reference sequence). CDR3 length equals 13 residues. In nucleotides, the CDR3 is TGTGCCAGCAGCCCCGGGGACCCTCTGCCCCAGCATTTT. Its translation is CASSPGDPLPQHF.

This rearrangement joins TRBV20-1 to TRBJ2-1; 10 nucleotides agree with TRBD1. Germline trimming cut 8 bases from V and 5 bases from J; bases unmatched to any gene: 12. Germline V gene lookup returns CDR1 DFQATT and CDR2 SNEGSKA (reference sequence). This CDR3 is 15 amino acids long. CDR3 coding DNA: TGCAGTACTATAATCCGGGACAGGGGAAACAATGAGCAGTTCTTC. Protein: CSTIIRDRGNNEQFF.

This clonotype has ten or more counts. The V call is TRBV10-2, the J call TRBJ1-6; no definite D call. CDR1 is WSHSY, CDR2 SAAADI, per germline. Trimming pared 8 bases from V and 6 bases from J, leaving 11 bases between. The CDR3 is 13 residues long. The CDR3 DNA reads as TGCGCCAGCGGACTGAGGATTAATTCACCCCTCCACTTT. This gives the protein CASGLRINSPLHF.

This chain connects TRBV12-3 or TRBV12-4 to TRBJ2-1, with 8 bases fitting TRBD2. Trimming cost V 1 base and J 2 bases; bases outside gene matches: 4. This CDR3 has 16 amino acids. The CDR3 sequence: CASSLEREFPYNEQFF. In DNA, the CDR3 is TGTGCCAGCAGTTTAGAGCGGGAGTTCCCCTACAATGAGCAGTTCTTC.

The chain uses TRBV4-2 and TRBJ1-1; the D gene is possibly TRBD1 (6 bases). CDR1 and CDR2 (germline): LGHNA, YNFKEQ. There are 14 residues in the CDR3. V was shortened by 0 bases and J by 7 bases, with 12 bases between the two germline ends. As DNA, the CDR3 is TGTGCCAGCAGCCAAGATTTAACAGGGAGTGAAGCTTTCTTT. Translated, it gives CASSQDLTGSEAFF.

The chain is built from TRBV20-1 and TRBJ1-5; D is unclear. Germline CDR1 and CDR2: DFQATT and SNEGSKA (reference sequence). The CDR3 sequence is 13 residues long. Trimming took 3 bases from V and 7 from J, leaving 13 bases between them. CDR3 protein: CSASPRLGQPQHF. The CDR3 DNA reads TGCAGTGCTAGCCCACGCCTCGGGCAGCCCCAGCATTTT.

J is TRBJ2-7 and V is TRBV28; a weak D match, TRBD2 (5 bases). The CDR3 length is 13 residues. Trimming pared 4 bases from V and 5 bases from J, leaving 12 bases between. Germline V gene lookup returns CDR1 MDHEN and CDR2 SYDVKM. The CDR3 bases are TGTGCCAGCAGTTCCGGGGAATCCCACGAGCAGTACTTC. Translation: CASSSGESHEQYF.